The entry below describes one TCR beta chain. What it binds is not known. The data were obtained in a study of cytomegalovirus exposure and HLA in healthy donors. Background on the study: A prior study identified roughly 110 million unique TCR beta sequences from roughly 170 million T cells. Broader study findings: Analysis performed later showed TCR beta chains linked to HLA being more clonally expanded than equally common others. Earlier analysis found most TCR beta V segments productive about 87% or about 30% of the time.

Primers: 60 Vbeta forward and 13 Jbeta reverse. Measured with immunoSEQ multiplex PCR; TCRdb has only the in-frame clones, and not every one. Of about 190,000 clones in the sample, around 84% are singletons; the top ten hold 1.5% to 2%. This sequence was found in a woman aged 18 to 35 in good health and CMV-seronegative. Sequenced: PBMCs.

CDR3: CASSTNGLSYEQYF. DNA of the CDR3: TGTGCCAGTAGTACCAACGGACTCTCCTACGAGCAGTACTTC. The chain couples TRBV19 to TRBJ2-7, with D perhaps matching TRBD2 (5 bases). The V gene lost 4 bases and the J gene lost 0 bases, with 10 bases spanning the gap. CDR1 is LNHDA and CDR2 is SQIVND in the germline V gene (reference sequence). The CDR3 loop spans 14 amino acids.